This section outlines one T cell receptor beta chain sequence together with its context. Original data processing: For nucleated cells, counts were estimated from reference gene primer amplification. Here immunoSEQ multiplex PCR was the method, and the copy in TCRdb shows in-frame clones only, minus some. That table furnishes V, J and clone size, whereas the DNA furnished D and trimming. The sample lists fewer than 110,000 clones, 89% occurring once. The sample belongs to a study of blood T cell repertoires in COVID-19. As for the study in general: Both acute and convalescent COVID-19 samples were obtained from the United States, Italy and Spain. PBMCs, B-cell-depleted T cells, or T cells provided the cDNA or gDNA that made up the material.

Germline-derived CDR1 and CDR2 are SGHRS and YFSETQ. The CDR3 consists of 20 residues. Trimming removed 2 bases from V and 1 base from J; junction bases left unmatched: 18. The chain couples TRBV5-1 to TRBJ1-1; 9 bases map to TRBD1. The TCR sequence derives from a man in his forties with active or convalescent COVID-19. The sample consisted of peripheral blood. The CDR3 nucleotides are TGCGCCAGCAGCTTAGACCCGGGGACAGGGTTTAGGAATACGAACACTGAAGCTTTCTTT. It codes for CASSLDPGTGFRNTNTEAFF.